A single sample gave rise to the 22 T cell receptor beta chains below, sequenced in a study of breast tumors, draining lymph nodes, adjacent tissues. MiXCR, run by TCRdb on the multiplex PCR reads, gives a single entry per CDR3 protein. The sample contains 11,000 or so distinct CDR3 sequences, about 50% of which appear only once. The specimen sequenced was breast tumor tissue. Receptor source: a female donor with breast cancer. Some clones in this sample may be carry-over from other donors' samples.

With regard to this clonotype: This is likely a read error, given that the CDR3 carries no conserved phenylalanine or tryptophan at its end. The chain employs TRBV7-2 and TRBJ1-6; D might be TRBD1 (5 bases). The V end was cut by 1 base, the J end by 3 bases, with 16 bases between. This CDR3 has 18 residues. Germline V gene lookup returns CDR1 SGHTA and CDR2 FQGNSA. CDR3 coding DNA: TGTGCCAGCAGCTTAGATGGGGTTGGGGCGGACTATAATTCACCCCTCCACCTT. Its protein product is CASSLDGVGADYNSPLHL.

The CDR3 here is CSASQVGGTEKLFF. CDR3 nucleotides: TGCAGTGCTAGTCAAGTCGGGGGGACGGAAAAACTGTTTTTT. This chain connects TRBV20-1 to TRBJ1-4, with D possibly being TRBD1 (5 bases). The CDR3 is made up of 14 amino acids. The germline V and J ends were trimmed by 3 bases and 8 bases, with 16 bases remaining between them. Germline-derived CDR1 and CDR2 are DFQATT and SNEGSKA (reference sequence).

This clonotype is labeled medium-sized. The chain combines TRBV20-1 with TRBJ2-6; perhaps TRBD2 as D (5 bases). Trimming pared 3 bases from V and 3 bases from J, leaving 9 bases between. From germline, CDR1 is DFQATT and CDR2 SNEGSKA (reference sequence). This CDR3 has 14 amino acids. Written as DNA, the CDR3 is TGCAGTGCTAGTTCCGGGGATGGGGCCAACGTCCTGACTTTC. Translated, it gives CSASSGDGANVLTF.

This clonotype has a single count. A much larger clone lies one base from this, so it may be a read error. Since the CDR3 does not end with the conserved phenylalanine or tryptophan, this likely comes from a read error. V is TRBV14 and J is TRBJ2-5; D is ambiguous. Germline V lookup: CDR1 SGHDN, CDR2 FVKESK. Trimming pared 1 base from V and 7 bases from J, leaving 10 bases between. CDR3 size: 13 residues. The CDR3 region is CASSQGLGRTQYS. The DNA of the CDR3 is TGTGCCAGCAGCCAAGGGTTGGGTAGGACCCAGTACTCC.

The rearrangement links TRBV4-1 to TRBJ2-7, with 10 nucleotides matching TRBD1. This CDR3 spans 17 amino acids. V shed 1 base and J 3 bases; nucleotides not matched to a gene: 9. Looked up from germline, CDR1 is MGHRA and CDR2 is YSYEKL. The chain's CDR3 is CASSQVPGTGVNYEQYV. CDR3 sequence (DNA): TGCGCCAGCAGCCAAGTTCCCGGGACAGGGGTAAACTACGAGCAGTACGTC.

This clonotype appeared many times. The chain joins TRBV29-1 to TRBJ1-5, with D possibly being TRBD1 (5 bases). The V end was cut by 4 bases, the J end by 0 bases, with 7 bases between. This CDR3 has 13 amino acids. Germline values: CDR1 SQVTM, CDR2 ANQGSEA. CDR3 residues: CSVGQFSNQPQHF. The CDR3 DNA is TGCAGCGTTGGACAGTTTAGCAATCAGCCCCAGCATTTT.

The V and J genes are TRBV28 and TRBJ2-7, with D unresolved. Germline V gives CDR1 MDHEN, CDR2 SYDVKM. Deletions cut 3 bases from V and 2 bases from J, with 5 bases between. CDR3 length equals 12 residues. CDR3 nucleotides: TGTGCCAGCAGTTTTATCCCCTACGAGCAGTACTTC. Translation gives CASSFIPYEQYF.

The chain is built from TRBV7-9 and TRBJ2-1, with D possibly matching TRBD2 (6 bases). Germline CDR1 is SEHNR and CDR2 is FQNEAQ (reference sequence). This CDR3 region has 13 residues. Trimming left V 5 bases short and J 6 bases short, with 11 bases between. The DNA for the CDR3 is TGTGCCAGCAGCCTTGGGACTTTCAATGAGCAGTTCTTC. This sequence encodes CASSLGTFNEQFF.

By its share, this clonotype is large. This rearrangement joins TRBV2 to TRBJ1-4; D is undetermined. The CDR3 sequence is 16 residues long. In germline, CDR1 is SNHLY, CDR2 FYNNEI. V was trimmed by 10 bases and J by 12 bases, leaving 30 bases between them. CDR3 sequence: CATTTWDRARPQELFF. The CDR3 nucleotides read TGTGCCACTACAACATGGGATCGGGCCCGACCTCAAGAACTGTTTTTT.

By proportion, this clonotype is large. This sequence joins TRBV20-1 and TRBJ2-7; possibly TRBD1 for D (6 bases). The ends were cut back, 4 bases at V and 1 base at J, with 14 bases in the middle. CDR1 and CDR2 (germline): DFQATT, SNEGSKA (reference sequence). CDR3 length: 14 residues. The CDR3 reads CSATPSGHSYEQYV. CDR3 DNA: TGCAGTGCTACGCCGTCGGGACATTCCTACGAGCAGTACGTC.

This clonotype occurred many times. CDR3 DNA sequence: TGTGCCAGCAGCTTAGGCGGTCAACCCCAGCATTTT. Its protein is CASSLGGQPQHF. The chain joins TRBV7-2 to TRBJ1-5; D is unclear. Trimming took off 1 base at V and 10 bases at J, with 8 bases between the two ends. Looked up from germline, CDR1 is SGHTA and CDR2 is FQGNSA. The CDR3 has 12 residues.

This rearrangement joins TRBV5-5 to TRBJ2-7; weak D call: TRBD2 (7 bases). V lost 2 bases and J lost 5, with 23 bases in between. Germline-derived CDR1 and CDR2 are SGHKS and YYEKEE (reference sequence). This CDR3 spans 17 amino acids. The CDR3 region is CASSFGGPRREWDEQYF. In DNA, the CDR3 is TGTGCCAGCAGCTTCGGGGGGCCAAGGCGGGAGTGGGACGAGCAGTACTTC.

The chain uses TRBV5-1 and TRBJ2-3, with 9 bases that match TRBD1. J gave up 2 bases and V 4 bases, and 5 bases lay outside the gene matches. The germline V gene encodes CDR1 SGHRS and CDR2 YFSETQ. CDR3 size: 15 residues. The CDR3 is CASSVTGGNTDTQYF. CDR3 nucleotide sequence: TGCGCCAGCAGCGTGACAGGGGGGAACACAGATACGCAGTATTTT.

The chain links TRBV7-6 to TRBJ1-6; possible D gene TRBD1, 5 bases. The CDR3 runs to 19 residues. V was clipped by 2 bases and J by 0 bases, with 17 bases between them. CDR1 and CDR2 (germline): SGHVS, FNYEAQ. CDR3 protein: CASSLKGNRESSYNSPLHF. As DNA, the CDR3 is TGTGCCAGCAGCTTAAAGGGGAATCGGGAGAGCTCCTATAATTCACCCCTCCACTTT.

The chain combines TRBV6-1 with TRBJ2-7; 10 bases are a match to TRBD2. The germline gives CDR1 MNHNS, CDR2 SASEGT. This CDR3 spans 14 amino acids. The V gene end was trimmed by 6 bases and the J gene end by 6 bases; junction bases not matched to a gene: 8. CDR3 region: CASRPGTSGAEQYF. In nucleotides, the CDR3 is TGTGCCAGCAGGCCGGGAACTAGCGGGGCCGAGCAGTACTTC.

The table lists this clonotype with a few counts. The J gene is TRBJ2-3, the V gene TRBV7-3; 8 bases align to TRBD2. This CDR3 has 17 residues. Germline V gene sequence: CDR1 SGHTA, CDR2 FQGTGA. V was pared by 2 bases and J by 6 bases, with 13 bases of the junction left unmatched. Here the CDR3 reads CASSLEGGRRGGDTQYF. Here the CDR3 DNA reads TGTGCCAGCAGCTTAGAGGGCGGGAGGCGGGGCGGTGATACGCAGTATTTT.

V usage is TRBV29-1 and J usage is TRBJ2-3, with 9 bases identical to TRBD1. V shed 4 bases, J shed 6 bases, and the junction held 5 bases outside the gene matches. The CDR3 consists of 13 residues. CDR1 and CDR2 (germline): SQVTM, ANQGSEA. CDR3 in amino acids: CSVVTGGEDTQYF. DNA for the CDR3: TGCAGCGTTGTGACAGGGGGAGAGGATACGCAGTATTTT.

The chain recombines TRBV7-3 with TRBJ2-2; 13 nucleotides match TRBD2. Per the germline V gene, CDR1 is SGHTA and CDR2 is FQGTGA. This CDR3 is built from 16 residues. V lost 5 bases, J lost 10 bases, and 10 bases stayed unmatched. Here the CDR3 reads CASSKTGTSGVVELFF. The CDR3 DNA reads as TGTGCCAGCAGCAAAACCGGGACTAGCGGGGTTGTGGAGCTGTTTTTT.

This chain uses TRBV12-3 or TRBV12-4 with TRBJ2-7; possible D gene TRBD2, 6 bases. With 2 bases removed from V and 5 bases from J, the gap between germline ends came to 13 bases. The CDR3 consists of 14 residues. CDR3 DNA: TGTGCCAGCAGTTTATCGGGAGCTCCTAACGAGCAGTACTTC. This codes for CASSLSGAPNEQYF.

This clonotype was seen ten or more times. J is TRBJ2-7 and V is TRBV20-1; tentatively, D is TRBD1 or TRBD2 (8 bases each). Germline-derived CDR1 and CDR2 are DFQATT and SNEGSKA (reference sequence). V lost 5 bases to trimming and J lost 0 bases, with 20 bases between them. This CDR3 comprises 16 residues. CDR3 residues: CSAQPLAGQASYEQYF. CDR3 DNA: TGCAGTGCTCAACCCTTAGCGGGACAGGCCTCCTACGAGCAGTACTTC.

The chain joins TRBV6-6 to TRBJ2-7, with D uncertain. V shed 5 bases and J shed 7 bases, with 18 bases lying between them. The CDR3 runs 14 residues. Germline V lookup: CDR1 MNHNY, CDR2 SVGAGI (reference sequence). CDR3 in amino acids: CASSHLADRGEQYF. The DNA for the CDR3 is TGTGCCAGCAGTCACTTGGCGGACCGAGGAGAGCAGTACTTC.

This clonotype was detected a few times. The rearrangement links TRBV12-3 or TRBV12-4 to TRBJ2-1; 10 nucleotides line up with TRBD1. The CDR3 contains 11 residues. Trimming removed 6 bases from V and 16 bases from J; junction bases left unmatched: 6. The CDR3 spells CASSQGQGGFF. The CDR3 nucleotides are TGTGCCAGCAGCCAAGGACAGGGGGGTTTCTTC.